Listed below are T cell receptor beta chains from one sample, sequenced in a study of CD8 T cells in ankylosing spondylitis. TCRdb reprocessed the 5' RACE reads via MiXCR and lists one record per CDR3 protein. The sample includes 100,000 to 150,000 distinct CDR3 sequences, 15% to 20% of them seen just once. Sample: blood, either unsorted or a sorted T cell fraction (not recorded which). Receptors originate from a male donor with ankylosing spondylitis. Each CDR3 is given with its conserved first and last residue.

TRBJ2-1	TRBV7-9	CASSPQLTSINEQFF
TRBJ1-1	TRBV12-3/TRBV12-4	CASIKGSTEAFF
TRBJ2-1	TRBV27	CASSMGLALVDEQFF
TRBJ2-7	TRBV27	CASSPTTGAYEQYF
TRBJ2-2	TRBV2	CASGDRGGTGELFF
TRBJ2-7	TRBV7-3	CASSFGWGMEQYF
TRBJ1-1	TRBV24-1	CATSDFLNSPVFF
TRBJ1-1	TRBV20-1	CSASQGTSTEAFF
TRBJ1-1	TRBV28	CASSLDPVGGLNTEAFF
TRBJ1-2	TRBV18	CASSPFEGAAYGYTF
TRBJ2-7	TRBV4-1	CASSQDWQAYEQYF
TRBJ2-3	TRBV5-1	CASSFTGGAVDTQYF
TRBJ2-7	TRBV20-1	CSARDRNTYEQYF
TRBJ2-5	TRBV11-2	CASSLRARGRETQYF
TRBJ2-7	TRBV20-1	CSATTRYYEQYF
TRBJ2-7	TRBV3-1	CASSAVAGGNSYEQYF
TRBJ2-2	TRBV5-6	CASRGGTANTGELFF
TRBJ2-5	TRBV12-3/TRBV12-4	CASKGETQYF
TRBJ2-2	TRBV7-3	CASSPRVDTQVNTGELFF
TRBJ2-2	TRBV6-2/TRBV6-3	CASNNPPSTGELFF
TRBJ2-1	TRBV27	CASSIGGTKQFF
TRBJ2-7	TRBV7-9	CASSSGGPEQYF
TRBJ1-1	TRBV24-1	CATARTGGTEAFF
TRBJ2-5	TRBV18	CASSPPDRVQETQYF
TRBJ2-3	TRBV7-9	CAISQTPGDTQYF
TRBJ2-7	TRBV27	CASSWGTSSIYEQYF
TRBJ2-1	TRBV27	CASSVGPNYNEQFF
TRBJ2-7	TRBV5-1	CASSLEAASSYEQYF
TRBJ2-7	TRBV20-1	CSARDRGGPHGYEQYF
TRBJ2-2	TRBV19	CASSMEDSTGELFF
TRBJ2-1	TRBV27	CASSSPPRNEQFF
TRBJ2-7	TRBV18	CASSPTQGRTDEQYF
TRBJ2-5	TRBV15	CATSREGGGETQYF
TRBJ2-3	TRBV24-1	CATSDTQGGPDTQYF
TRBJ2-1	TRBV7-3	CASSLYWREGLDNEQFF
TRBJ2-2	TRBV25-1	CASSKSGTGELFF
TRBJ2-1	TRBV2	CASSVGLAESNEQFF
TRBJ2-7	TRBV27	CASSFRGQGGYEQYF
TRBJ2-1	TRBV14	CASSHRSGGSSYNEQFF
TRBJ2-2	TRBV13	CASSLVVNKRNTGELFF
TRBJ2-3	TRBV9	CASSVASDTQYF
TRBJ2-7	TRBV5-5	CASSLETSWVEQYF
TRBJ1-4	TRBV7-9	CASSWNEKLFF
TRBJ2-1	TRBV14	CASSSSGRGFF
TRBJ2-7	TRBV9	CASRVGREQYF
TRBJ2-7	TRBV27	CASGGLGTMYF
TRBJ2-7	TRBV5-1	CASSPDVGLSSYEQYF
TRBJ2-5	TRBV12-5	CASTVDGAQETQYF
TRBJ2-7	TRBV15	CATSRDTGRAYEQYF
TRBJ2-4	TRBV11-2	CASSFLNIQYF
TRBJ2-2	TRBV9	CASSVRGGVTYTGELFF
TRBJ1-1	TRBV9	CASSPGGRVGTDTEAFF
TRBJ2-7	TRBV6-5	CASSYNWDRGGYEQYF
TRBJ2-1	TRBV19	CASSPSRVGLHEQFF